The rows below give T cell receptor beta chains drawn from one sample of a study of T cell changes during pregnancy in multiple sclerosis. Only in-frame clones appear in the TCRdb table, and some are missing; sequencing was by immunoSEQ multiplex PCR. The sample consists of some 60,000 clones, about 90% of them appearing once. The sample here was peripheral blood, taken in the second trimester of pregnancy. The receptors were sampled from a female donor in good health, enrolled as a control in a pregnancy study. The CDR3 runs from the conserved cysteine through the conserved F or W. D genes are given only for firm matches. Only part of the rows carry a size: once, few, many, or a class if the clone is expanded.

TRBJ2-7 TRBD2 TRBV25-1 - TGTGCCAGCAGTGGGAGTGGGGACCCTAGCGGGAACCCCTACGAGCAGTACTTC CASSGSGDPSGNPYEQYF
TRBJ2-3 TRBD2 TRBV5-1 - TGCGCCAGCAGTACTGGGGCTAGCGGGAGCACAGATACGCAGTATTTT CASSTGASGSTDTQYF
TRBJ2-7 - TRBV7-8 once TGTGCCAGCAGCATCTCGTACGAGCAGTACTTC CASSISYEQYF
TRBJ2-1 - TRBV27 - TGTGCCAGCAGTTTAAGTAGCTGGAGCTCCTACAATGAGCAGTTCTTC CASSLSSWSSYNEQFF
TRBJ2-7 TRBD2 TRBV4-1 - TGCGCCAGCAGCCAAGATATTGGATCTAGCGGGGACTACGAGCAGTACTTC CASSQDIGSSGDYEQYF
TRBJ2-6 - TRBV4-3 - TGCGCCAGCAGCCAAGATCCCAGGGCCTCTGGGGCCAACGTCCTGACTTTC CASSQDPRASGANVLTF
TRBJ2-7 TRBD1 TRBV9 - TGTGCCAGCAGCGTAGGGGGACAGGGGTCGGCCGAGCAGTACTTC CASSVGGQGSAEQYF
TRBJ2-1 - TRBV10-3 - TGTGCCACCCACAACACATCTAGCGACAATGAGCAGTTCTTC CATHNTSSDNEQFF
TRBJ2-7 - TRBV15 few TGTGCCACCAGCAGAGTCCGGTCCGCCGGGGACTACGAGCAGTACTTC CATSRVRSAGDYEQYF
TRBJ2-7 - TRBV10-1 once TGCGCCAGCAGTGAGTCATATGTCGTCAGGGGCTTTGAGGGCGAGCAGTACTTC CASSESYVVRGFEGEQYF
TRBJ1-4 - TRBV19 few TGTGCCAGTGGCGGGGGGGCGGGTCGCGATGAAAAACTGTTTTTT CASGGGAGRDEKLFF
TRBJ2-2 - TRBV16 - TGTGCCAGCAGCCAATCTCGGAGCACCGGGGAGCTGTTTTTT CASSQSRSTGELFF
TRBJ1-1 - TRBV5-6 - TGTGCCAGCAGCCGTATTCGCCGGATCTACAGGGCTGTTGAAGCTTTCTTT CASSRIRRIYRAVEAFF
TRBJ2-3 - TRBV4-3 - TGCGCCAGCAGCCAAGATTCGGGTGGGGATACGCAGTATTTT CASSQDSGGDTQYF
TRBJ1-1 TRBD1 TRBV14 - TGTGCCAGCAGCCTTGGGACAGGCACTGAAGCTTTCTTT CASSLGTGTEAFF
TRBJ2-2 - TRBV7-3 - TGTGCCAGCAGCCGGGGGAACACCGGGGAGCTGTTTTTT CASSRGNTGELFF
TRBJ1-4 - TRBV4-2 - TGTGCCAGCAGTAGAACAGGGTCGACTAATGGAAAACTGTTTTTT CASSRTGSTNGKLFF
TRBJ2-7 - TRBV5-1 - TGCGCCAGCAGCCCCTCGGGTGATGAGCAGTACTTC CASSPSGDEQYF
TRBJ2-5 - TRBV9 - TGTGCCAGCAGCGCCGAGGGGGTTCGGGAGACCCAGTACTTC CASSAEGVRETQYF
TRBJ2-5 TRBD2 TRBV6-1 - TGTGCCAGCAGTCGGCCCAACGGGGGGGAGACCCAGTACTTC CASSRPNGGETQYF
TRBJ2-7 TRBD1 TRBV6-1 - TGTGCCACCCAGGGGGCAATTGGCTACGAGCAGTACTTC CATQGAIGYEQYF
TRBJ1-5 - TRBV30 - TGTGCCTGGAGTGTACTACAGGAAAATCAGCCCCAGCATTTT CAWSVLQENQPQHF
TRBJ1-2 - TRBV29-1 - TGCAGCGTTGAAGGAGGGAATGGCTACACCTTC CSVEGGNGYTF